The 23 T cell receptor beta chains in this list originate from one sample, sequenced in a study of glioma-infiltrating T cells. Using RNA template, CDR3s of TCR alpha and beta were amplified with iRepertoire arm-PCR. MiXCR was run by TCRdb on the multiplex PCR reads, yielding one entry per CDR3 protein. The data contain about 180,000 distinct CDR3 sequences, 43% of them seen just once; the ten biggest clones take up around 4.9%. Input material: glioma tissue, nonneoplastic brain tissue, or PBMCs (not recorded which). The receptors were gathered from a human donor with low-grade glioma or glioblastoma, undergoing nonglioma brain surgery, or in good health (not recorded which).

Worth noting for this clonotype: It may be a read error: a sequence one base away is much more abundant. The chain links TRBV20-1 to TRBJ2-1, with D hard to call. CDR1 and CDR2 from the germline V gene are DFQATT and SNEGSKA (reference sequence). V was pared by 3 bases and J by 8 bases, with 11 bases between. The CDR3 length is 12 residues. This chain's CDR3 is CSASVNQDEQFF. In nucleotides, the CDR3 is TGCAGTGCTAGTGTAAACCAGGATGAGCAGTTCTTC.

This clonotype was seen repeatedly, ten times or more. J is TRBJ1-5 and V is TRBV20-1; the D gene is possibly TRBD1 (5 bases). V dropped 3 bases and J dropped 9 bases, with 18 bases sitting between them. The germline V gene has CDR1 DFQATT and CDR2 SNEGSKA (reference sequence). The CDR3 runs to 14 residues. The CDR3 here is CSASPDSGGTPQHF. The DNA for the CDR3 is TGCAGTGCTAGTCCCGACAGTGGAGGAACGCCCCAGCATTTT.

This clonotype was observed at least ten times. The chain combines TRBV6-1 with TRBJ1-5; 11 bases are shared with TRBD1. Trimming took 5 bases from V and 7 from J; bases not matched to a gene: 13. CDR1 is MNHNS, CDR2 SASEGT, per germline. This CDR3 comprises 17 residues. The DNA for the CDR3 is TGTGCCAGCAGTTCAGGACAGGGGGCTCGGTCGGGCCAGCCCCAGCATTTT. Encoded protein: CASSSGQGARSGQPQHF.

Regarding this clonotype: A much larger clone differs by one base, so this may be a read error. The rearrangement joins TRBV30 to TRBJ2-1, with TRBD2 identical over 7 bases. J was trimmed by 5 bases and V by 5 bases; bases with no gene match: 6. In germline, CDR1 is GTSNPN, CDR2 SVGIG (reference sequence). This CDR3 is built from 13 residues. DNA for the CDR3: TGTGCCTGGCCCGGGAGGCATAACAATGAGCAGTTCTTC. Protein product: CAWPGRHNNEQFF.

As regards this clonotype: With a much larger clone just one base away, this may be a read error. CDR3 nucleotides: TGCAGTGCGCCCGATTGCCGTTACGAGCAGTACTTC. This gives the protein CSAPDCRYEQYF. The chain is built from TRBV20-1 and TRBJ2-7; no reliable D call. Germline loops: CDR1 DFQATT, CDR2 SNEGSKA (reference sequence). CDR3 length equals 12 residues. With 6 bases removed from V and 4 bases from J, the gap between germline ends came to 13 bases.

The V and J genes are TRBV29-1 and TRBJ2-7; tentatively, D is TRBD1 (6 bases). The CDR3 covers 10 residues. Germline loops: CDR1 SQVTM, CDR2 ANQGSEA. The V gene lost 6 bases and the J gene lost 7 bases, with 10 bases spanning the gap. The CDR3: CSVGAEEQYF. The CDR3, as DNA: TGCAGCGTGGGGGCCGAGGAGCAGTACTTC.

This clonotype was seen just once. The chain is built from TRBV3-1 and TRBJ2-5, with D uncertain. The CDR3 is 17 amino acids. Germline V gene sequence: CDR1 LGHDT, CDR2 YNNKEL (reference sequence). V was shortened by 7 bases and J by 1 base, with 22 bases between the two germline ends. The CDR3 nucleotides read TGTGCCAGCATCCAGACGAGATTGCGAACGTTCCAAGAGACCCAGTACTTC. It specifies CASIQTRLRTFQETQYF.

V gene TRBV2 combines with J gene TRBJ2-7, with D uncertain. Germline V gives CDR1 SNHLY, CDR2 FYNNEI. With 11 bases removed from V and 3 bases from J, the gap between germline ends came to 11 bases. The CDR3 loop spans 11 amino acids. In nucleotides, the CDR3 is TGTGCCGGTGGGTCGGGCTACGAGCAGTACTTC. Protein product: CAGGSGYEQYF. Filled out from reference TRBV2 and TRBJ2-7, the complete variable domain reads EPEVTQTPSHQVTQMGQEVILRCVPISNHLYFYWYRQILGQKVEFLVSFYNNEISEKSEIFDDQFSVERPDGSNFTLKIRSTKLEDSAMYFCAGGSGYEQYFGPGTRLTVT.

This clonotype was counted many times. The J gene is TRBJ2-1, the V gene TRBV20-1; 8 nucleotides match TRBD2. Germline V gene lookup returns CDR1 DFQATT and CDR2 SNEGSKA (reference sequence). CDR3 length: 15 amino acids. Trimming at V came to 4 bases and at J to 2 bases, leaving 7 bases not matched to a gene. The CDR3 nucleotides are TGCAGTGCTAATGGAGAAGCGGGAGCCTACAATGAGCAGTTCTTC. Its translation is CSANGEAGAYNEQFF.

A remark on this clonotype: This may be a read error, as it is one base from a much larger clone. The chain recombines TRBV20-1 with TRBJ2-1; TRBD2 matches at 8 bases. Germline V gene data show CDR1 as DFQATT and CDR2 as SNEGSKA (reference sequence). This CDR3 spans 16 amino acids. The CDR3 sequence is CSAALLTSATYNEKFF. The DNA of the CDR3 is TGCAGTGCCGCACTCCTGACTAGCGCGACGTACAATGAGAAGTTCTTC.

J is TRBJ2-7 and V is TRBV2; TRBD1 aligns across 8 bases. The CDR3 loop spans 13 amino acids. V was clipped by 10 bases and J by 0 bases; unmatched bases: 5. Germline CDR1 is SNHLY and CDR2 is FYNNEI. This CDR3 reads CATRQGTSYEQYF. CDR3 nucleotide sequence: TGTGCCACCCGACAGGGGACCTCCTACGAGCAGTACTTC.

About this clonotype: At one boundary the junction diverges from the germline segment, which might be a read error. The chain carries TRBV12-3 or TRBV12-4 and TRBJ2-3; D is unresolved. The CDR3 covers 13 residues. The CDR3 sequence: CDSSFSTSDTQYF. Written as DNA, the CDR3 is TGTGACAGCAGTTTTAGTACCTCAGATACGCAGTATTTT.

This clonotype was recorded at least ten times. The chain joins TRBV6-1 to TRBJ1-3; D uncertain. The germline CDR1 and CDR2 sequences are MNHNS and SASEGT. Deletions cut 4 bases from V and 4 bases from J, with 8 bases between. The CDR3 spans 13 residues. Here the CDR3 DNA reads TGTGCCAGCAGTGGGTTCGCAGGAAACACCATATATTTT. Translating it yields CASSGFAGNTIYF.

This clonotype occurred a few times. The chain carries TRBV4-2 and TRBJ2-7; D perhaps matches TRBD2 (6 bases). This CDR3 spans 15 amino acids. Germline CDR1 and CDR2: LGHNA and YNFKEQ. V was clipped by 0 bases and J by 2 bases, with 11 bases between them. The DNA for the CDR3 is TGTGCCAGCAGCCAAGATACCCGGGAGCCCTACGAGCAGTACTTC. Residues: CASSQDTREPYEQYF.

This clonotype was found a few times. V usage is TRBV5-4 and J usage is TRBJ2-3; 8 positions match TRBD2. The CDR3 contains 14 residues. Germline-derived CDR1 and CDR2 are SGHNT and YYREEE (reference sequence). The V gene end was trimmed by 1 base and the J gene end by 4 bases; junction bases not matched to a gene: 2. CDR3 protein: CASSLTSGPDTQYF. The CDR3 nucleotides read TGTGCCAGCAGCTTGACTAGCGGCCCAGATACGCAGTATTTT.

At least ten counts were recorded for this clonotype. The V call is TRBV7-2, the J call TRBJ2-3; D perhaps matches TRBD2 (6 bases). The CDR3 contains 15 residues. The V gene's germline CDR1 is SGHTA and CDR2 FQGNSA. V shed 5 bases and J shed 0 bases, with 12 bases lying between them. The CDR3 spells CASSKTGTSTDTQYF. The DNA for the CDR3 is TGTGCCAGCAGCAAAACCGGGACTAGCACAGATACGCAGTATTTT.

This clonotype was seen ten or more times. This chain joins TRBV18 and TRBJ2-1; D perhaps matches TRBD1 (6 bases). Trimming shortened V by 4 bases and J by 6 bases, and 13 bases separated the two germline ends. This CDR3 spans 14 amino acids. Germline V CDR1 and CDR2: KGHSH, LQKENI. The CDR3 spells CASSHRDIVNEQFF. CDR3 in DNA: TGTGCCAGCTCACACCGGGACATTGTCAATGAGCAGTTCTTC.

In its sample, this clonotype was seen many times. Here the CDR3 reads CASRGSPPRTDTQYF. CDR3 nucleotides: TGTGCCAGCAGGGGTAGCCCCCCACGCACAGATACGCAGTATTTT. The V and J genes are TRBV6-1 and TRBJ2-3; D uncertain. In germline, CDR1 is MNHNS, CDR2 SASEGT. CDR3 length equals 15 residues. With 6 bases removed from V and 1 base from J, the gap between germline ends came to 14 bases.

This clonotype was counted ten times or more. This rearrangement joins TRBV28 to TRBJ2-3, with 10 bases aligning to TRBD1. Per the germline V gene, CDR1 is MDHEN and CDR2 is SYDVKM. This CDR3 has 14 amino acids. J was trimmed by 7 bases and V by 7 bases; bases with no gene match: 8. CDR3 loop: CASNIGTGDHTQYF. CDR3 bases: TGTGCCAGCAACATCGGGACAGGGGACCATACGCAGTATTTT.

The genes are TRBV7-6 and TRBJ2-7; perhaps TRBD2 as D (6 bases). V lost 2 bases and J 6 bases, leaving 14 bases between the germline ends. This CDR3 is 14 amino acids long. The germline V gene has CDR1 SGHVS and CDR2 FNYEAQ. CDR3 sequence: CASSLRELASEQYF. DNA of the CDR3: TGTGCCAGCAGCTTAAGGGAACTAGCAAGCGAGCAGTACTTC.

This clonotype was recorded at least ten times. This chain joins TRBV7-2 and TRBJ2-7, with 7 bases that match TRBD2. The CDR3 has 14 residues. With V trimmed by 0 bases and J by 4 bases, 3 bases remained unmatched. Germline assignment: CDR1 SGHTA and CDR2 FQGNSA. CDR3 loop: CASSLAWEGYEQYF. CDR3 nucleotides: TGTGCCAGCAGCTTAGCGTGGGAGGGGTACGAGCAGTACTTC.

This clonotype has just a few counts. V gene TRBV7-2 combines with J gene TRBJ2-3; 7 bases are a match to TRBD2. This CDR3 is built from 17 residues. The germline CDR1 and CDR2 sequences are SGHTA and FQGNSA. Trimming removed 4 bases from V and 2 bases from J; junction bases left unmatched: 12. CDR3 sequence: CASSSLGGSLPTDTQYF. CDR3 DNA: TGTGCCAGCAGCTCCCTGGGGGGGTCACTACCCACAGATACGCAGTATTTT.

In regard to this clonotype: Just one base apart from a much larger clone, this may be a read error. The rearrangement uses TRBV20-1 and TRBJ2-1; 7 bases are shared with TRBD1. The end of the DNA fits TRBJ2-5 better, so the J call may be wrong. The V gene's germline CDR1 is DFQATT and CDR2 SNEGSKA (reference sequence). There are 14 residues in the CDR3. As DNA, the CDR3 is TGCAGTGAGGAAGGGACAGCGCTTCAAGAGACCCAGTACTTC. Protein sequence: CSEEGTALQETQYF.